The subject of this entry is one TCR beta chain. The antigen is not known. Sequencing used immunoSEQ multiplex PCR; TCRdb keeps in-frame clones, though not all of them. The sample includes 100,000 to 150,000 clones, around 90% of them seen just once. These data belong to a study of T cell responses to AZD1222 COVID-19 vaccine. General study points: Reportedly, nearly half the spike-specific TCRs target unmutated variant regions. White British people made up most donors, females outnumbered males, and clonal diversity was possibly underestimated.

After removal of 5 bases from V and 4 bases from J, the junction contained 8 bases not matched to a gene. The germline gives CDR1 SGHAT, CDR2 FQDESV (reference sequence). This CDR3 has 14 amino acids. This sequence was found in an adult in good health. The sequencing used peripheral blood, collected on day 0 of AZD1222 vaccination. The gene calls are TRBV11-1 and TRBJ2-7; 7 bases line up with TRBD2. For the CDR3, the DNA is TGTGCCAGCAGCCGAGCGGGGTCGGGTTACGAGCAGTACTTC. Translated, it gives CASSRAGSGYEQYF.